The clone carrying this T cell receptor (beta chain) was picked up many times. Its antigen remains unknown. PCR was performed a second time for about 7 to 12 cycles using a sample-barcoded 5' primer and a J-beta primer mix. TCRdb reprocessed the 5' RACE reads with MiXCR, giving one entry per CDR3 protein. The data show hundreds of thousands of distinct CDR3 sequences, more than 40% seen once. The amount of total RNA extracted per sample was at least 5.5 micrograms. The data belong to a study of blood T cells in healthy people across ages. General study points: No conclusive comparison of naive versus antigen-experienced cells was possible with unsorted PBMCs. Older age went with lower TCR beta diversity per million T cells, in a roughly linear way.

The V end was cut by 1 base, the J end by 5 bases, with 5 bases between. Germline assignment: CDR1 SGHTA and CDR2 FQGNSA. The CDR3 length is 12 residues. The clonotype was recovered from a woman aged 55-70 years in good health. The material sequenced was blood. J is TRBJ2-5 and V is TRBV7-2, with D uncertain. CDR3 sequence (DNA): TGTGCCAGCAGCTTAGGGGTGGAGACCCAGTACTTC. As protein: CASSLGVETQYF.